The clone carrying this T cell receptor (beta chain) was detected only a few times. Its antigen is undetermined. The CDR3 length is 13 residues. With 3 bases removed from V and 0 bases from J, the gap between germline ends came to 3 bases. The germline V gene encodes CDR1 LNHDA and CDR2 SQIVND (reference sequence). The donors were infants in Finland with congenital heart defects, otherwise immunologically healthy. During surgery, about 0.5-1 mL peripheral blood was drawn from four of eight donors. Blood DNA came from all available leukocytes, not a fixed cell number. Some clones are missing from TCRdb's copy, which holds only in-frame ones; the method was immunoSEQ multiplex PCR. The sample holds roughly 60,000 clones, over 85% seen once. The sample comes from a study of human thymus T cells. Regarding the study as a whole: Both thymic and peripheral blood repertoires showed apparently biased V and J usage.

This clonotype originated in a boy in the first two years of life with a congenital heart defect but otherwise immunologically healthy. This chain joins TRBV19 and TRBJ1-3; D unclear. Sequencing was done on a sample of blood. The CDR3 sequence is CASSINSGNTIYF. The CDR3 DNA follows: TGTGCCAGTAGTATCAACTCTGGAAACACCATATATTTT.